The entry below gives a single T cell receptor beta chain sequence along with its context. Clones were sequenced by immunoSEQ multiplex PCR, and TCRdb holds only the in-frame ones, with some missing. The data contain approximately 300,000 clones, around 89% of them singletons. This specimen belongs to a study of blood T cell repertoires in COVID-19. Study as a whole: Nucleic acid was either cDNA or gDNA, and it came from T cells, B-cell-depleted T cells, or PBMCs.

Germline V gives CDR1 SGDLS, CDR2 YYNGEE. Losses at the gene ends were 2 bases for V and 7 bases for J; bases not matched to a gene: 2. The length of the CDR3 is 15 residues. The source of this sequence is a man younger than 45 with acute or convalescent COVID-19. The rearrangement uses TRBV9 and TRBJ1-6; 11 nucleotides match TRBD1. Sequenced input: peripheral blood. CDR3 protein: CASSVGTGGNSPLHF. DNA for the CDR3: TGTGCCAGCAGCGTTGGGACAGGGGGGAATTCACCCCTCCACTTT.